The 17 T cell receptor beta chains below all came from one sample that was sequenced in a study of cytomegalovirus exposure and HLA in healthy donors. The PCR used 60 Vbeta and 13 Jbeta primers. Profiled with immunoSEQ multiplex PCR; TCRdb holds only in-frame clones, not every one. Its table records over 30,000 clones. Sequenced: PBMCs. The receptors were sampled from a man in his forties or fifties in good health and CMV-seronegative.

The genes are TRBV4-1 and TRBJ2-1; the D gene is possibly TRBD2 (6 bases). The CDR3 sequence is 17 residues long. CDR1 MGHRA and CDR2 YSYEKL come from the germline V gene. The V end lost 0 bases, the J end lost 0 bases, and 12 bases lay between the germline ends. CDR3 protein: CASSQDPQGGSYNEQFF. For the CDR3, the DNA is TGCGCCAGCAGCCAAGATCCCCAGGGAGGCTCCTACAATGAGCAGTTCTTC.

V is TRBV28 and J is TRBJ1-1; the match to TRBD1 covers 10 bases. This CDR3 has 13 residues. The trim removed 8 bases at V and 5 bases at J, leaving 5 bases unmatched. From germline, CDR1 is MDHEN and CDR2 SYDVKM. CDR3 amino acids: CASHGQGDTEAFF. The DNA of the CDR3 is TGTGCCAGCCACGGACAGGGGGATACTGAAGCTTTCTTT.

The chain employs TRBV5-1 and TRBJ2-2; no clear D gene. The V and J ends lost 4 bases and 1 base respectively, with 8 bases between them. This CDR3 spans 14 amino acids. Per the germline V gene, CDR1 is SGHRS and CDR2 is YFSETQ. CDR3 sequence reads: CASSGHMNTGELFF. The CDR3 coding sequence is TGCGCCAGCAGCGGGCACATGAACACCGGGGAGCTGTTTTTT.

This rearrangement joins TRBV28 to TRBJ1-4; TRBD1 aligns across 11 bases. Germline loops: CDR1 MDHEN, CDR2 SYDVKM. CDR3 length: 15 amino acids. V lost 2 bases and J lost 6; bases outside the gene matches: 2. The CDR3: CASSLGGQGDEKLFF. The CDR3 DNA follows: TGTGCCAGCAGTTTAGGGGGACAGGGGGATGAAAAACTGTTTTTT.

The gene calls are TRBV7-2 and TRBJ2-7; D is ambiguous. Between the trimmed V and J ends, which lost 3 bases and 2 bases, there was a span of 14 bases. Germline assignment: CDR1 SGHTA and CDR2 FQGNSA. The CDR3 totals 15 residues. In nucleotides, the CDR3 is TGTGCCAGCAGCTTCTCCACTGGTTCTCCCTACGAGCAGTACTTC. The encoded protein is CASSFSTGSPYEQYF.

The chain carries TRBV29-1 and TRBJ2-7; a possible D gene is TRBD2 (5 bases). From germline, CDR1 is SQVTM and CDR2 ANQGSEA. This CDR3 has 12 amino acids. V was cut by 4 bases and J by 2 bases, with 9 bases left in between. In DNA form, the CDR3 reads TGCAGCGTTGGTGGGAGCGCCTACGAGCAGTACTTC. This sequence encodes CSVGGSAYEQYF.

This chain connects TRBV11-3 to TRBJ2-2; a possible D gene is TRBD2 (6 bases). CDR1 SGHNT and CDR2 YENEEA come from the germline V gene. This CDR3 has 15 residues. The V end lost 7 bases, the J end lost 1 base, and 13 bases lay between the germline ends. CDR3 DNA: TGTGCCAGCAAGGCACTAGCAGTGAACACCGGGGAGCTGTTTTTT. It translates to CASKALAVNTGELFF.

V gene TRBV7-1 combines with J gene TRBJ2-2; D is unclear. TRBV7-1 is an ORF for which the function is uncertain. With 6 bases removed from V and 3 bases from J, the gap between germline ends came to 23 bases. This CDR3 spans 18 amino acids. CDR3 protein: CASSEEQLGDVDTGELFF. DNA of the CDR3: TGTGCCAGCAGTGAGGAGCAGTTAGGAGACGTCGACACCGGGGAGCTGTTTTTT.

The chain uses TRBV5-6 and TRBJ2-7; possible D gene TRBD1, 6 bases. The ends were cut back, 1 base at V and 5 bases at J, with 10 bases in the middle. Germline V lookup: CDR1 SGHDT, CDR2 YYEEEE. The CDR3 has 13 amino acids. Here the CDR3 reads CASSLSRGDEQYF. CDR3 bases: TGTGCCAGCAGCTTGAGCAGGGGCGACGAGCAGTACTTC.

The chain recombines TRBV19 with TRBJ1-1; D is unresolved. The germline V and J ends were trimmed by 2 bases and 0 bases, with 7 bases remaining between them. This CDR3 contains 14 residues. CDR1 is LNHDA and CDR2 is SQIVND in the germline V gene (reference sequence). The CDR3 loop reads CASSILRLNTEAFF. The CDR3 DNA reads TGTGCCAGTAGTATACTGAGGCTGAACACTGAAGCTTTCTTT.

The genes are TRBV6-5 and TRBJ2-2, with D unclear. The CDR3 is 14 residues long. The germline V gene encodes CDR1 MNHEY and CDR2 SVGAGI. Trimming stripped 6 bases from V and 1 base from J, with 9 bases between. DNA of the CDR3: TGTGCCAGCAGGCTCAACAGGAACACCGGGGAGCTGTTTTTT. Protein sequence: CASRLNRNTGELFF.

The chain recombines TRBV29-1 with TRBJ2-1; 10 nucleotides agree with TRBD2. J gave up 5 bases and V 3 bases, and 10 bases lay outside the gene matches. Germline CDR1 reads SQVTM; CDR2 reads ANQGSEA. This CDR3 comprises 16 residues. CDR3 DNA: TGCAGCGTTGATGCACCCACTAGCGGGAACGACAATGAGCAGTTCTTC. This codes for CSVDAPTSGNDNEQFF.

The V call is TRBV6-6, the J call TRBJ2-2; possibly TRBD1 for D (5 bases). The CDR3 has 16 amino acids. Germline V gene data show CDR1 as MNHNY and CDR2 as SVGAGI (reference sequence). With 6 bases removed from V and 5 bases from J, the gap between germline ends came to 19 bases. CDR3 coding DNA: TGTGCCAGCAGCCGGACGGGCGATCAGGGTACCGGGGAGCTGTTTTTT. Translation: CASSRTGDQGTGELFF.

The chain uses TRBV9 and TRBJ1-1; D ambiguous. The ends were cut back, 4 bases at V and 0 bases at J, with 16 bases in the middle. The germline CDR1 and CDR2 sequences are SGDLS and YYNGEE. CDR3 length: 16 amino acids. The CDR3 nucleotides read TGTGCCAGCAGCCCCCAGTTACCCAACATGAACACTGAAGCTTTCTTT. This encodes CASSPQLPNMNTEAFF.

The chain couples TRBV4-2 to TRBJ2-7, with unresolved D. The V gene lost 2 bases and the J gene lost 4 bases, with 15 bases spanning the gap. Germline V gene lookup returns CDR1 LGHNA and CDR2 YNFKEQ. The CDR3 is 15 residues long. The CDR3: CASSQKEGVQYEQYF. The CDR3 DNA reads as TGTGCCAGCAGCCAAAAGGAAGGAGTGCAGTACGAGCAGTACTTC.

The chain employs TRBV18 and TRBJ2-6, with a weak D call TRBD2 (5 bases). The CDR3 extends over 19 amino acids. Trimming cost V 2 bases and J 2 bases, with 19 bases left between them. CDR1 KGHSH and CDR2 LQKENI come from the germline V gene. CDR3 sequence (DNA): TGTGCCAGCTCACCAACTCAGCCCAGCGGAGTTCCTGGGGCCAACGTCCTGACTTTC. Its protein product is CASSPTQPSGVPGANVLTF. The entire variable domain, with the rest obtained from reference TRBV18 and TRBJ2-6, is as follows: NAGVMQNPRHLVRRRGQEARLRCSPMKGHSHVYWYRQLPEEGLKFMVYLQKENIIDESGMPKERFSAEFPKEGPSILRIQQVVRGDSAAYFCASSPTQPSGVPGANVLTFGAGSRLTVL.

The CDR3 DNA reads as TGCGCCAGCAGCCTCCGGACAAATAGCAATCAGCCCCAGCATTTT. Translated, it gives CASSLRTNSNQPQHF. The V gene is TRBV4-1, the J gene TRBJ1-5, with D possibly TRBD1 on 5 matching bases. This CDR3 spans 15 amino acids. CDR1 is MGHRA, CDR2 YSYEKL, per germline. V shed 4 bases and J shed 0 bases, with 10 bases lying between them.